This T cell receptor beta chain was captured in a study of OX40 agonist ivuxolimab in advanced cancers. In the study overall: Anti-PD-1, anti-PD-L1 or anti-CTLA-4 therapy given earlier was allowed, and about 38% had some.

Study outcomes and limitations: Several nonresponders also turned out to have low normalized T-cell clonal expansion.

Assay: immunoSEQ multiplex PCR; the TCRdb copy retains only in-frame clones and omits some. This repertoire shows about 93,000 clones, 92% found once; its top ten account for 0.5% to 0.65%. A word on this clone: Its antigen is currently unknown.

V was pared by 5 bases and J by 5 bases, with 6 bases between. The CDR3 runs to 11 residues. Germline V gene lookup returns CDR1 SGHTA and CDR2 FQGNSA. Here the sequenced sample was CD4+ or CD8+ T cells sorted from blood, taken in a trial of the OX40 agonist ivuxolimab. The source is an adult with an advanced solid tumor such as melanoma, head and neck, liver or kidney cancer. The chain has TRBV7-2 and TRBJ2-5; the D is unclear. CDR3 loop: CASSAAETQYF. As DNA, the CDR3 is TGTGCCAGCAGCGCGGCCGAGACCCAGTACTTC.